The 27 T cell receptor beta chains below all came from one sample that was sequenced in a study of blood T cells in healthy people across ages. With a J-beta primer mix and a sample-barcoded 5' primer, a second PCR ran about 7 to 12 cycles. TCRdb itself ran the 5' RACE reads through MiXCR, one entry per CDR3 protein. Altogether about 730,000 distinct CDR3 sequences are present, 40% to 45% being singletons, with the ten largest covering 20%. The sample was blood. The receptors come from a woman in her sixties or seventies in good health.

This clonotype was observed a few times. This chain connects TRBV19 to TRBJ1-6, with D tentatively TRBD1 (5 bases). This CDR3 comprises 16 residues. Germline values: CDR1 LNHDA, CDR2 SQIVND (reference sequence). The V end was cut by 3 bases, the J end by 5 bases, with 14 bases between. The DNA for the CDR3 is TGTGCCAGTAGTATCCGGGGCGGTATGAATAATTCACCCCTCCACTTT. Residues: CASSIRGGMNNSPLHF.

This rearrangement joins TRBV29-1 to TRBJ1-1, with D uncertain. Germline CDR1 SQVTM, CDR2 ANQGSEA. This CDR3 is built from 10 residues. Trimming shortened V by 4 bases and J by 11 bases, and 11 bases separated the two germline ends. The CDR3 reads CSVVGKAAFF. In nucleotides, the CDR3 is TGCAGCGTTGTGGGGAAGGCGGCTTTCTTT.

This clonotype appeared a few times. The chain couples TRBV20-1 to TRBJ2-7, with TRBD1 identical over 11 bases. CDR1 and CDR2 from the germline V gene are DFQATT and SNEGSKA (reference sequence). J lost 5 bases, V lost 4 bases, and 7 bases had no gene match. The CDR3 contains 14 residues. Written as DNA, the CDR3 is TGCAGTGCTAATACCGGGACAGGGGGAAACGAGCAGTACTTC. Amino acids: CSANTGTGGNEQYF.

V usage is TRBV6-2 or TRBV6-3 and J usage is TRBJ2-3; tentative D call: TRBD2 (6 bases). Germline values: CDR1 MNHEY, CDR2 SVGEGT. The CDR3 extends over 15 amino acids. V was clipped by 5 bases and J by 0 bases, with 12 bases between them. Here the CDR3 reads CASSGGASSTDTQYF. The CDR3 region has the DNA TGTGCCAGCAGTGGCGGGGCTTCTAGCACAGATACGCAGTATTTT.

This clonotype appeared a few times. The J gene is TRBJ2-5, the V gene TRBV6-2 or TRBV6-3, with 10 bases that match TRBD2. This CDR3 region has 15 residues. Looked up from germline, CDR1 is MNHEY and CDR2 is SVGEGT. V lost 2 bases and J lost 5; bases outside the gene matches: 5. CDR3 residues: CASSYGGAGGETQYF. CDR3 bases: TGTGCCAGCAGTTACGGGGGAGCGGGAGGGGAGACCCAGTACTTC.

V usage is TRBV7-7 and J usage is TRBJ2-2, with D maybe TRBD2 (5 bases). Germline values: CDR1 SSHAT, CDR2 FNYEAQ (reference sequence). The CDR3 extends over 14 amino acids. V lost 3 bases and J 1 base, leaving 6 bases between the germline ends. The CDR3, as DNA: TGTGCCAGCAGCTTCGGAGGGAACACCGGGGAGCTGTTTTTT. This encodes CASSFGGNTGELFF.

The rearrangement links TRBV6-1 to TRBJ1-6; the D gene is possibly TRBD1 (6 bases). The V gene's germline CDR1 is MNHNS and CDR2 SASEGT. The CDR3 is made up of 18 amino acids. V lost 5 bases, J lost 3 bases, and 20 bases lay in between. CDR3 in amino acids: CASSPGGRLEFYNSPLHF. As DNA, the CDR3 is TGTGCCAGCAGTCCCGGGGGCAGACTCGAGTTCTATAATTCACCCCTCCACTTT.

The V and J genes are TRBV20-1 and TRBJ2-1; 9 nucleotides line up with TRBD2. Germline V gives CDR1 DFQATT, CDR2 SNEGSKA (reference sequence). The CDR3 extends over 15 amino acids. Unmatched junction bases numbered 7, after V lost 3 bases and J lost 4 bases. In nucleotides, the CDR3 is TGCAGTGCTAGTATGCTAGCGGGAAAGTACAATGAGCAGTTCTTC. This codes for CSASMLAGKYNEQFF.

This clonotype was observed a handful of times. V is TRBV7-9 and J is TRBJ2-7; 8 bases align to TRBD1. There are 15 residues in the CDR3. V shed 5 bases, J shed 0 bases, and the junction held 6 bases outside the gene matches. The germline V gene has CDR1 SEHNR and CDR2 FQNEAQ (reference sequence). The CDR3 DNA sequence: TGTGCCAGCAGCGGACAGGGTCGGGACTCCTACGAGCAGTACTTC. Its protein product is CASSGQGRDSYEQYF.

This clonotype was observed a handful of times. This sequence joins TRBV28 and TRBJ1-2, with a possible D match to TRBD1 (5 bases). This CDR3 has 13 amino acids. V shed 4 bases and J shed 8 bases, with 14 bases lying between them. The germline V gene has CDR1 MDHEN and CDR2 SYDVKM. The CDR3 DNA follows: TGTGCCAGCAGTTCCAGGGTATCGGAAGGCTACACCTTC. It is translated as CASSSRVSEGYTF.

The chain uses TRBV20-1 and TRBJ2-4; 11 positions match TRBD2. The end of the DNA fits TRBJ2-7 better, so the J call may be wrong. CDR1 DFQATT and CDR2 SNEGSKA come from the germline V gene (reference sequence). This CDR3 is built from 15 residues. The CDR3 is CSARDLSGGAYEQYF. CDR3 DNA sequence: TGCAGTGCTAGAGATCTTAGCGGGGGGGCCTACGAGCAGTACTTC.

The CDR3 here is CASSSGTGANTEAFF. The CDR3 bases are TGTGCCAGCAGCTCCGGGACAGGGGCTAACACTGAAGCTTTCTTT. The V and J genes are TRBV12-3 or TRBV12-4 and TRBJ1-1, with 10 bases matching TRBD1. The CDR3 length is 15 residues. J was trimmed by 2 bases and V by 6 bases; bases with no gene match: 6.

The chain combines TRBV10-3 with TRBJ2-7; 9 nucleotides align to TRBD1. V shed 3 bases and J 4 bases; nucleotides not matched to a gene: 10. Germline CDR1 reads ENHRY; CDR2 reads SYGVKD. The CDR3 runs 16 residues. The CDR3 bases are TGTGCCATCAGTGACCGAGCGGGACAGGGACCTTACGAGCAGTACTTC. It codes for CAISDRAGQGPYEQYF.

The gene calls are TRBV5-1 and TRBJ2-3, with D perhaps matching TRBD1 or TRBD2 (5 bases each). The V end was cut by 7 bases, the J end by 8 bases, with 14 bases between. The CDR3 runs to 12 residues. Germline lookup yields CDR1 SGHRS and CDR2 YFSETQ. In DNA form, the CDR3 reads TGCGCCAGCGGCCAGCAGGGACGTACGCAGTATTTT. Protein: CASGQQGRTQYF.

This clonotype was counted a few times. CDR3 loop: CASTRLAGDYNEQFF. The CDR3 DNA sequence: TGTGCCAGCACCCGACTAGCGGGAGACTACAATGAGCAGTTCTTC. This rearrangement joins TRBV7-9 to TRBJ2-1; 12 bases are shared with TRBD2. The germline CDR1 and CDR2 sequences are SEHNR and FQNEAQ (reference sequence). This CDR3 comprises 15 residues. The ends lost 7 bases at V and 3 bases at J; junction bases unmatched: 4.

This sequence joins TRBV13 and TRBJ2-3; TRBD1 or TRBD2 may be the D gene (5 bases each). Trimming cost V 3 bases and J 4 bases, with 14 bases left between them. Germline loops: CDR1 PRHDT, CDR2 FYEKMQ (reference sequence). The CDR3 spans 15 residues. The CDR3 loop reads CASSFRGAGADTQYF. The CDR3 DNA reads TGTGCCAGCAGCTTCCGGGGCGCCGGCGCAGATACGCAGTATTTT.

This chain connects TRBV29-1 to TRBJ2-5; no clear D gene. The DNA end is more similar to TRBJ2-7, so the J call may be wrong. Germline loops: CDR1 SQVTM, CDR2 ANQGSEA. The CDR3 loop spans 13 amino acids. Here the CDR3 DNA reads TGCAGCGTTGTACCCGAGCAAACCTACGAGCAGTACTTC. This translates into CSVVPEQTYEQYF.

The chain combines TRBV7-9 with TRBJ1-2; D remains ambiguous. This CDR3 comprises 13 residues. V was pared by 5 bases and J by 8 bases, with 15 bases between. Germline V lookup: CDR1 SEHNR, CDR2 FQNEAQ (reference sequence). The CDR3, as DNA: TGTGCCAGCAGCGGGATGACGGGGAAAGGCTACACCTTC. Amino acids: CASSGMTGKGYTF.

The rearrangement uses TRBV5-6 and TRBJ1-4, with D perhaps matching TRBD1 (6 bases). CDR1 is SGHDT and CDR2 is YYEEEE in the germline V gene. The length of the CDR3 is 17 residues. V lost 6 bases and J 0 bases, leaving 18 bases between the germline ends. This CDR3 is CASTAVGDTATNEKLFF. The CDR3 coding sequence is TGTGCCAGCACCGCCGTAGGGGACACTGCAACTAATGAAAAACTGTTTTTT.

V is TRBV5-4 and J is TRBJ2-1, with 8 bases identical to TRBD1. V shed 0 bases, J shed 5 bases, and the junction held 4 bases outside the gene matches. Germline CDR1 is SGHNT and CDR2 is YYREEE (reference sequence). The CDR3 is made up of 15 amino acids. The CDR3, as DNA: TGTGCCAGCAGCTTGGCCACAGGGGGTGACAATGAGCAGTTCTTC. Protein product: CASSLATGGDNEQFF.

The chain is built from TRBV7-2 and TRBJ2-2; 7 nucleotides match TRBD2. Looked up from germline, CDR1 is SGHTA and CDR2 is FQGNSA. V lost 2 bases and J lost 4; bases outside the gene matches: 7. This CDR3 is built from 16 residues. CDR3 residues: CASSLLAGVPTGELFF. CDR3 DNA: TGTGCCAGCAGCTTATTGGCGGGAGTGCCCACCGGGGAGCTGTTTTTT.

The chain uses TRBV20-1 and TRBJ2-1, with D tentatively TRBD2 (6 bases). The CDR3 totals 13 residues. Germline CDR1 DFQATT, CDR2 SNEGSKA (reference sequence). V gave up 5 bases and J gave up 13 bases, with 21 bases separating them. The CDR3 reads CSAPPTSLETQFF. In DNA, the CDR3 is TGCAGTGCTCCCCCGACTAGTTTGGAGACCCAGTTCTTC.

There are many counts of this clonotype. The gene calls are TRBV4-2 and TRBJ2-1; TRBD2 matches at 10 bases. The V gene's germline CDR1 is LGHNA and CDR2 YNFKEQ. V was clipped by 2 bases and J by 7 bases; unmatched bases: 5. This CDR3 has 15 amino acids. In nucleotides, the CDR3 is TGTGCCAGCAGCCAACCTAGCGGGAGAGAGAATGAGCAGTTCTTC. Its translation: CASSQPSGRENEQFF.

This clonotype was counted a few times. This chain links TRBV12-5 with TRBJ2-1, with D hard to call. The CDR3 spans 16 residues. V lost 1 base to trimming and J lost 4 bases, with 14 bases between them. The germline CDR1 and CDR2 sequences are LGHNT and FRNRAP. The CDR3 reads CASGLGGSIRYNEQFF. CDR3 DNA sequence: TGTGCTAGTGGTTTGGGTGGGTCCATCAGGTACAATGAGCAGTTCTTC.

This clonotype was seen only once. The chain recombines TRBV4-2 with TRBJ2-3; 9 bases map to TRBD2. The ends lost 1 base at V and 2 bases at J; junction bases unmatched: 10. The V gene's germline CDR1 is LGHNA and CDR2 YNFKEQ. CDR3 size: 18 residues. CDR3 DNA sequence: TGTGCCAGCAGCCAAGGGGGTAGCGGGAGTCCTCACACAGATACGCAGTATTTT. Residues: CASSQGGSGSPHTDTQYF.

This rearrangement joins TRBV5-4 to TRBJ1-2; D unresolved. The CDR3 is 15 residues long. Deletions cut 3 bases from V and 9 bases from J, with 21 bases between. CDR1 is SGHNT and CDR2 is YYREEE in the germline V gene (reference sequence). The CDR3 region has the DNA TGTGCCAGCAGCTCACCTGCGACGAGCCTGCAGAGCTACACCTTC. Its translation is CASSSPATSLQSYTF.

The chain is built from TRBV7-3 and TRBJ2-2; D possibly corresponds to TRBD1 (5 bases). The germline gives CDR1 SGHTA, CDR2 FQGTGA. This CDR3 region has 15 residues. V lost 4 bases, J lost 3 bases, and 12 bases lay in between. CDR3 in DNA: TGTGCCAGCAGCTCTGGGGCGGTGTACACCGGGGAGCTGTTTTTT. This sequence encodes CASSSGAVYTGELFF.